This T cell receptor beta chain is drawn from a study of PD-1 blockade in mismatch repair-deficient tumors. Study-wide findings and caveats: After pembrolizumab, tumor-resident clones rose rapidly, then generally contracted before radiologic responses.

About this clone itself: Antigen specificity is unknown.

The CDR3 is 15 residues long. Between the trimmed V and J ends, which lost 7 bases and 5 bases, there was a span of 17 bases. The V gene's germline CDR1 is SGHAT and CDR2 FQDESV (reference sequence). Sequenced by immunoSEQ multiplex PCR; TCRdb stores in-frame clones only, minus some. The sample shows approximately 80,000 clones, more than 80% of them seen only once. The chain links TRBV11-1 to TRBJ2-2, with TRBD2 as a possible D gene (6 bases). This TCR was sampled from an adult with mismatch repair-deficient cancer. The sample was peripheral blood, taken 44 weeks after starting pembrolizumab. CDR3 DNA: TGTGCCAGCACCCGAGGGACTCCTCAAACCGGGGAGCTGTTTTTT. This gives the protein CASTRGTPQTGELFF.